A selection of T cell receptor beta chains follows, all from one sample in a study of cytomegalovirus exposure and HLA in healthy donors. Clones were sequenced by immunoSEQ multiplex PCR, and TCRdb holds only the in-frame ones, with some missing. The sample table includes about 58,000 clones. The specimen was PBMCs. These receptors were obtained from a male donor in good health and CMV-seronegative. Each CDR3 is given with its conserved first and last residue. Fields, in order: J gene, D gene, V gene, CDR3 protein, CDR3 DNA. A D gene is named only where the DNA matches it firmly.

TRBJ2-5	TRBD1	TRBV30	CAWCARGRGPVGETQYF	TGTGCCTGGTGTGCCCGGGGCAGGGGGCCCGTGGGAGAGACCCAGTACTTC
TRBJ2-6	-	TRBV5-1	CASSLVVGGSGANVLTF	TGCGCCAGCAGCTTGGTAGTCGGGGGCTCTGGGGCCAACGTCCTGACTTTC
TRBJ1-2	-	TRBV27	CASSLTGTGVDGYTF	TGTGCCAGCAGTTTAACCGGGACTGGGGTGGATGGCTACACCTTC
TRBJ2-3	-	TRBV5-4	CASSYSTDTQYF	TGTGCCAGCAGCTACTCCACAGATACGCAGTATTTT
TRBJ1-1	-	TRBV2	CASSSNGGSEAFF	TGTGCCAGCAGTTCTAACGGAGGGTCCGAAGCTTTCTTT
TRBJ2-1	TRBD2	TRBV5-1	CASSLKAAGVNEQFF	TGCGCCAGCAGCTTGAAGGCGGCGGGAGTGAATGAGCAGTTCTTC
TRBJ2-7	-	TRBV1	CTSSQEGHLPLLGEQYF	TGCACCAGCAGCCAAGAAGGACACCTACCCCTATTGGGAGAGCAGTACTTC
TRBJ2-3	-	TRBV19	CASSINPRTADKQYF	TGTGCCAGTAGTATAAACCCTAGGACTGCAGATAAGCAGTATTTT
TRBJ2-1	TRBD2	TRBV7-2	CASSSYSGGDYNEQFF	TGTGCCAGCAGCTCGTATAGCGGGGGGGACTACAATGAGCAGTTCTTC
TRBJ2-7	TRBD1	TRBV5-1	CASRPGTGISPLYF	TGCGCCAGCAGACCGGGGACAGGGATCAGTCCCCTTTACTTC